This record covers a single TCR beta chain. The target of this receptor is not known. No base-level quality is on record; no much larger clone is a single base apart. TCRbeta CDR3 regions were amplified from genomic DNA by means of the immunoSEQ Assay, a bias-controlled multiplex PCR. The authors' analysis ran thus. The number of nucleated cells in each sample was estimated by amplification of reference gene primers within the assay. To quantify the absolute abundance of each unique TCRbeta CDR3 rearrangement, sequence reads were collapsed and filtered. For each sample, productive Simpson clonality was calculated as the square root of Simpson's diversity index across productive rearrangements. Imported from immuneACCESS, the table was reduced by TCRdb to in-frame sequences with V and J called. These copies leave out some clones; in studies compared against another copy, an unresolved V gene accounts for under half, and the cause of the remainder is not known. V and J calls and clone size are as listed in that table; D and trimming were resolved from the DNA. This sample comprises over 95,000 clones, around 84% of them detected only once. 10% to 15% of the sample is held by the ten biggest clonotypes.

The data are from a study of blood T cell repertoires in COVID-19 (TCRdb year 2020). Study-wide context: Collaborator samples came from the United States, Italy and Spain and covered acute and convalescent phases of COVID-19. HLA class I and class II types, where available, came from metadata supplied by the sample provider rather than from assay-based typing. Sample metadata almost always included a de-identified subject ID, COVID-19 status, age in years and sex. Subjects who had been exposed to COVID-19, were actively infected with it, or had recovered from it provided the deeply sampled blood TCRbeta repertoires that made up the dataset. The repertoires were released in a freely available public database intended as a resource for research on the immune response to SARS-CoV-2. The samples were drawn from the first 160 participants of the ongoing ImmuneRACE study and from about 1,200 subjects provided by 6 global collaborators. The prospective study material was composed of cDNA or gDNA derived from T cells, B-cell-depleted T cells, or PBMCs.

Overall study outcomes, separate from this receptor: Clinical and demographic metadata were provided uncurated, with the amount varying by source and participant.

Inclusive of the bounding cysteine and phenylalanine, the CDR3 is 16 residues long. Only the CDR3 DNA stays, 48 bases, in frame from base 1. Between the V and J ends, shortened by 3 bases and 3 bases respectively, the junction contains 15 bases. According to the germline V gene (reference sequence), CDR1 reads WNHNN and CDR2 reads SYGVQD. Each collaborating institution followed its own protocols to collect whole blood in K2EDTA tubes. For TCRbeta analysis, collaborators shipped samples in one of three forms: frozen whole blood, isolated PBMCs, or DNA extracted from either of those sample types. The sample consisted of peripheral blood. This TCR derives from a human donor in a cohort sampled during active COVID-19. The V and J segments used are TRBV10-1 and TRBJ2-1; the D gene is perhaps TRBD2, on 5 matching bases. The nucleotides are TGCGCCAGCAGTGATGGCCGTACCGGGGTCTACAATGAGCAGTTCTTC. It translates to CASSDGRTGVYNEQFF.